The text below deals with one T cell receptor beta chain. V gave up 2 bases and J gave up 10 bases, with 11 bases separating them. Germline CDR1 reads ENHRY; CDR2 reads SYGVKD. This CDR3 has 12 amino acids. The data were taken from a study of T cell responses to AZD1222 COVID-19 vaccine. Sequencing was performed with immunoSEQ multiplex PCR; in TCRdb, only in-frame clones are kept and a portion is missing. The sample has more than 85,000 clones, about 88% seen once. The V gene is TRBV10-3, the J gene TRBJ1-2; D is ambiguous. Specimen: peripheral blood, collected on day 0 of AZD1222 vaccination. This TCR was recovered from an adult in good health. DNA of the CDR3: TGTGCCATCAGTGAGAAGGTTACCTCCTACACCTTC. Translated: CAISEKVTSYTF.